Below, 9 T cell receptor beta chains from the same sample are listed, as sequenced in a study of blood T cell repertoires in COVID-19. Data came from immunoSEQ multiplex PCR; TCRdb stores just in-frame clones and leaves some out. The repertoire holds about 220,000 clones, with more than 70% as singletons. Input material: peripheral blood. The receptors were sampled from a human donor in a cohort sampled during active COVID-19.

The J gene is TRBJ1-1, the V gene TRBV7-2; perhaps TRBD1 as D (5 bases). The germline V and J ends were trimmed by 1 base and 6 bases, with 21 bases remaining between them. CDR3 length equals 17 residues. Germline-derived CDR1 and CDR2 are SGHTA and FQGNSA. As DNA, the CDR3 is TGTGCCAGCAGCTTAGTCAATCGGGGAGGGGTAATCCCTGAAGCTTTCTTT. Translating it yields CASSLVNRGGVIPEAFF.

The rearrangement links TRBV5-1 to TRBJ1-4; 7 bases line up with TRBD1. Germline V gives CDR1 SGHRS, CDR2 YFSETQ. J was trimmed by 0 bases and V by 5 bases; bases with no gene match: 1. The CDR3 runs 14 residues. CDR3 coding DNA: TGCGCCAGCAGACAGGGGCCAACTAATGAAAAACTGTTTTTT. It codes for CASRQGPTNEKLFF.

The rearrangement links TRBV2 to TRBJ1-5, with D possibly matching TRBD1 (6 bases). The germline V and J ends were trimmed by 8 bases and 0 bases, with 11 bases remaining between them. CDR1 and CDR2 from the germline V gene are SNHLY and FYNNEI. The CDR3 covers 14 residues. The CDR3 loop reads CASGRDTSNQPQHF. For the CDR3, the DNA is TGTGCCAGCGGCCGGGACACTAGCAATCAGCCCCAGCATTTT. Based on the CDR3 plus reference TRBV2 and TRBJ1-5, the full variable domain is EPEVTQTPSHQVTQMGQEVILRCVPISNHLYFYWYRQILGQKVEFLVSFYNNEISEKSEIFDDQFSVERPDGSNFTLKIRSTKLEDSAMYFCASGRDTSNQPQHFGDGTRLSIL.

Only one count was recorded for this clone. The genes are TRBV5-1 and TRBJ2-5; tentative D call: TRBD1 (5 bases). The germline V gene has CDR1 SGHRS and CDR2 YFSETQ. CDR3 length: 14 amino acids. V was trimmed by 0 bases and J by 5 bases, leaving 11 bases between them. The CDR3 DNA is TGCGCCAGCAGCTTGGGGACCCCAGGGGAGACCCAGTACTTC. Translation: CASSLGTPGETQYF.

This rearrangement joins TRBV13 to TRBJ2-1; D not certain. Germline-derived CDR1 and CDR2 are PRHDT and FYEKMQ (reference sequence). The CDR3 has 13 residues. V shed 0 bases and J shed 5 bases, with 5 bases lying between them. The CDR3 nucleotides are TGTGCCAGCAGCTTAGGACAGAACAATGAGCAGTTCTTC. Protein product: CASSLGQNNEQFF. The full variable domain, with the rest looked up from reference TRBV13 and TRBJ2-1, is AAGVIQSPRHLIKEKRETATLKCYPIPRHDTVYWYQQGPGQDPQFLISFYEKMQSDKGSIPDRFSAQQFSDYHSELNMSSLELGDSALYFCASSLGQNNEQFFGPGTRLTVL.

CDR3: CASRPPSLANYGYTF. In DNA, the CDR3 is TGTGCCAGCAGGCCTCCGTCCCTAGCTAACTATGGCTACACCTTC. The genes are TRBV6-4 and TRBJ1-2; no clear D. V shed 6 bases and J shed 0 bases, with 14 bases lying between them. CDR1 and CDR2 from the germline V gene are MRHNA and SNTAGT. This CDR3 spans 15 amino acids.

The V and J genes are TRBV10-3 and TRBJ2-7; possible D gene TRBD2, 5 bases. The ends were cut back, 4 bases at V and 0 bases at J, with 7 bases in the middle. Germline V gene sequence: CDR1 ENHRY, CDR2 SYGVKD. This CDR3 is 13 amino acids long. CDR3 residues: CAISGGSSYEQYF. CDR3 nucleotides: TGTGCCATCAGTGGTGGGAGCTCCTACGAGCAGTACTTC.

The chain uses TRBV10-2 and TRBJ2-1; 9 bases match TRBD2. Germline CDR1 and CDR2: WSHSY and SAAADI. CDR3 length: 13 amino acids. V shed 4 bases, J shed 8 bases, and the junction held 3 bases outside the gene matches. CDR3 in amino acids: CASSGLAGDEQFF. CDR3 sequence (DNA): TGCGCCAGCAGTGGTTTAGCGGGAGATGAGCAGTTCTTC.

The rearrangement uses TRBV24-1 and TRBJ2-2; a weak D match, TRBD1 (6 bases). The V end lost 5 bases, the J end lost 2 bases, and 11 bases lay between the germline ends. The CDR3 loop spans 15 amino acids. The germline CDR1 and CDR2 sequences are KGHDR and SFDVKD. The CDR3 is CATSGTDLNTGELFF. In DNA form, the CDR3 reads TGTGCCACCAGTGGGACAGACCTAAACACCGGGGAGCTGTTTTTT.